This T cell receptor beta chain was identified during a study of blood T cell repertoires in COVID-19. Study at large: The United States, Italy and Spain supplied acute and convalescent COVID-19 samples.

Germline CDR1 GTSNPN, CDR2 SVGIG (reference sequence). The CDR3 runs to 15 residues. V lost 2 bases and J 2 bases, leaving 15 bases between the germline ends. Using immunoSEQ multiplex PCR, the repertoire was profiled, and TCRdb retains in-frame clones only, with some absent. The sample carries just under 250,000 clones, approximately 86% recorded once. Sample: peripheral blood. The TCR was taken from a woman aged 30 to 39 who had recovered from COVID-19. The V and J genes are TRBV30 and TRBJ2-5, with D possibly matching TRBD2 (5 bases). CDR3 coding DNA: TGTGCCTGGAGTAAGGGAGCGACCTTTCAAGAGACCCAGTACTTC. Amino acids: CAWSKGATFQETQYF. The whole variable domain, remainder taken from reference TRBV30 and TRBJ2-5, is SQTIHQWPATLVQPVGSPLSLECTVEGTSNPNLYWYRQAAGRGLQLLFYSVGIGQISSEVPQNLSASRPQDRQFILSSKKLLLSDSGFYLCAWSKGATFQETQYFGPGTRLLVL.